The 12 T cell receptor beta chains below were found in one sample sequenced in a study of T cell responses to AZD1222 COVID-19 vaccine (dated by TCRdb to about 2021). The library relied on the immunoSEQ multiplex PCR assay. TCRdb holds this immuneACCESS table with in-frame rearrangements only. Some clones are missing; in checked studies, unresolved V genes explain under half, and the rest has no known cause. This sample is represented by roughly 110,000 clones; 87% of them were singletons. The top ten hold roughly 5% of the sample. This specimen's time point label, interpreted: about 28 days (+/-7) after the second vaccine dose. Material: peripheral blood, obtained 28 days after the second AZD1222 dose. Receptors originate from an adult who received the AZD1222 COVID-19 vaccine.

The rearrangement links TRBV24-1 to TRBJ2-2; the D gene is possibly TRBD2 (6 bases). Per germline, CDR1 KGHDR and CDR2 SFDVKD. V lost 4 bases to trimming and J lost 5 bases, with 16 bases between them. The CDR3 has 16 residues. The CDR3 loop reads CATSEWDARETGELFF. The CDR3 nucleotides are TGTGCCACCAGTGAGTGGGACGCCCGGGAGACCGGGGAGCTGTTTTTT.

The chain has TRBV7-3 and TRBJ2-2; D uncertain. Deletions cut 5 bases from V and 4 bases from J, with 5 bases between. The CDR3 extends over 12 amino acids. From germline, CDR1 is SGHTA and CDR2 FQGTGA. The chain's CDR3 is CASSPGTGELFF. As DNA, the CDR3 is TGTGCCAGCAGCCCTGGCACCGGGGAGCTGTTTTTT.

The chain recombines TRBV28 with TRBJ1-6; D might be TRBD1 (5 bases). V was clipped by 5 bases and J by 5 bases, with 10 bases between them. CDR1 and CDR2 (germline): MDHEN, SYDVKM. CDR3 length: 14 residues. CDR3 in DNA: TGTGCCAGCAGTCTGGGGGGGAATAATTCACCCCTCCACTTT. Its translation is CASSLGGNNSPLHF.

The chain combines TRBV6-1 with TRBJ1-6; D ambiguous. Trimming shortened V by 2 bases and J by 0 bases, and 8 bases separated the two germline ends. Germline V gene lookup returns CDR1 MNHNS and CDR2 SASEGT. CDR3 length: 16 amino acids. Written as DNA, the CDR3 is TGTGCCAGCAGTGAACACGTAAGCTCCTATAATTCACCCCTCCACTTT. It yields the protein CASSEHVSSYNSPLHF.

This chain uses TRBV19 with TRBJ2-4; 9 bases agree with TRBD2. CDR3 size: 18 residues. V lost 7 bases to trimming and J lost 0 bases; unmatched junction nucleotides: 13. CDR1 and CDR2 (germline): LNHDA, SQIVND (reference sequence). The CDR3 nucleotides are TGTGCCAGTACCGCCCCCGCTAGCGGGGTACTAGCCAAAAACATTCAGTACTTC. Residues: CASTAPASGVLAKNIQYF.

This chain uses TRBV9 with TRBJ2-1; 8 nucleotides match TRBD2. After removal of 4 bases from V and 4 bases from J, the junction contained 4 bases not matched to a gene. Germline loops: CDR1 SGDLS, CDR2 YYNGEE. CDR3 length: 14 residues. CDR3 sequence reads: CASSSSGGYNEQFF. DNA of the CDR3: TGTGCCAGCAGCTCCAGCGGGGGTTACAATGAGCAGTTCTTC.

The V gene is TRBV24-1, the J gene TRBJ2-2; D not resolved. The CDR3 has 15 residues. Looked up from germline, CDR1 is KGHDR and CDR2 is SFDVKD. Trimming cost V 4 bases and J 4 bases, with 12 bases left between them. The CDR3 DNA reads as TGTGCCACCAGTGACCCTGGCTCTATCACCGGGGAGCTGTTTTTT. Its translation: CATSDPGSITGELFF.

The CDR3 spells CASSLETGVFSKLFF. The DNA of the CDR3 is TGTGCCAGCAGCTTAGAGACGGGAGTTTTTAGTAAACTGTTTTTT. The V and J genes are TRBV7-9 and TRBJ1-4; D gene ambiguous. Germline V gene sequence: CDR1 SEHNR, CDR2 FQNEAQ (reference sequence). The CDR3 is made up of 15 amino acids. With 1 base removed from V and 11 bases from J, the gap between germline ends came to 17 bases.

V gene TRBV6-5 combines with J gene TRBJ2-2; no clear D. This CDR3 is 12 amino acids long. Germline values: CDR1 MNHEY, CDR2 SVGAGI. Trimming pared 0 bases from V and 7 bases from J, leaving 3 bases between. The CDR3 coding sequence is TGTGCCAGCAGTTACTCGGGCGGGGAGCTGTTTTTT. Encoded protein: CASSYSGGELFF.

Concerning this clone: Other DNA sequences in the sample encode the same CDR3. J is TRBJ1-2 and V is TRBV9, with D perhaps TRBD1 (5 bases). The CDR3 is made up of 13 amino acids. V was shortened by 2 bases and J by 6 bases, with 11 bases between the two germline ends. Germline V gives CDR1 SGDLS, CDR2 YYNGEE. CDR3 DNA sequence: TGTGCCAGCAGCGTCCCGGGGCGGGATGGCTACACCTTC. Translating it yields CASSVPGRDGYTF.

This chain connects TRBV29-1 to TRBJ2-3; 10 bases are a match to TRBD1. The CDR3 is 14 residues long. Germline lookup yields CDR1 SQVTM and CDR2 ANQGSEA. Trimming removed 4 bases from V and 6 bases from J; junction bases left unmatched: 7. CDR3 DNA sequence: TGCAGCGTTGCGGGGACAGGGGTGGTGGATACGCAGTATTTT. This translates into CSVAGTGVVDTQYF.

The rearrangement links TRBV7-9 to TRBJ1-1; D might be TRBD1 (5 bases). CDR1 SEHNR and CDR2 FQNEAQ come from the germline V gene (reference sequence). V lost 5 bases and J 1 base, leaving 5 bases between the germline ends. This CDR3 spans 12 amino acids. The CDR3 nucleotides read TGTGCCAGCAGCACAGGGAACACTGAAGCTTTCTTT. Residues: CASSTGNTEAFF. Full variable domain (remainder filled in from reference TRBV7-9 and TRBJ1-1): DTGVSQNPRHKITKRGQNVTFRCDPISEHNRLYWYRQTLGQGPEFLTYFQNEAQLEKSRLLSDRFSAERPKGSFSTLEIQRTEQGDSAMYLCASSTGNTEAFFGQGTRLTVV.